Listed here are 26 T cell receptor beta chains from one sample, sequenced in a study of blood T cells in healthy people across ages. A sample-barcoded 5' primer and a J-beta primer mix were used in a second PCR of about 7 to 12 cycles. TCRdb reprocessed the 5' RACE reads via MiXCR and lists one record per CDR3 protein. The data show 540,000 or so distinct CDR3 sequences, with about 24% seen just once and 8.7% held by the top ten. A further study also used this sample, focusing on T cells of mothers and their children.

The material sequenced was blood. These receptors were collected from a boy between 10 and 17 years old in good health.

This chain connects TRBV7-8 to TRBJ2-2, with D perhaps given as TRBD1 or TRBD2 (7 bases each). V was cut by 1 base and J by 4 bases, with 16 bases left in between. The CDR3 covers 17 residues. Germline CDR1 and CDR2: SGHVS and FQNEAQ. CDR3 sequence reads: CASSLGVRGGATGELFF. CDR3 in DNA: TGTGCCAGCAGCTTAGGGGTCAGGGGGGGCGCCACCGGGGAGCTGTTTTTT.

The rearrangement uses TRBV21-1 and TRBJ1-1; the table calls TRBD1, which could not be checked here. TRBV21-1 is a listed pseudogene. This CDR3 region has 16 residues. This CDR3 is CASSKAGGTRGGKAFF. CDR3 DNA: TGTGCCAGCAGCAAGGCGGGAGGGACCCGGGGCGGGAAAGCTTTCTTT.

The chain has TRBV14 and TRBJ1-1; 7 nucleotides align to TRBD1. The germline V gene has CDR1 SGHDN and CDR2 FVKESK. The CDR3 length is 14 residues. V lost 6 bases, J lost 1 base, and 5 bases stayed unmatched. CDR3 nucleotides: TGTGCCAGCAGGAGACAGGGCTCGAACACTGAAGCTTTCTTT. Translating gives CASRRQGSNTEAFF.

A remark on this clonotype: At one end the junction does not follow the germline gene, possibly because of a read error. This chain connects TRBV28 to TRBJ2-7, with D perhaps matching TRBD1 (6 bases). The CDR3 consists of 14 residues. Germline V gene lookup returns CDR1 MDHEN and CDR2 SYDVKM. CDR3 loop: CASSLRDKTYAQYF. The CDR3 DNA follows: TGTGCCAGCAGCCTCAGGGACAAAACCTACGCGCAGTACTTC.

The chain joins TRBV6-6 to TRBJ1-1; 9 positions match TRBD1. The CDR3 totals 15 residues. Germline lookup yields CDR1 MNHNY and CDR2 SVGAGI (reference sequence). J gave up 6 bases and V 2 bases, and 7 bases lay outside the gene matches. For the CDR3, the DNA is TGTGCCAGCAGTTACCCGGGACAGGGAATCGCTGAAGCTTTCTTT. Translating gives CASSYPGQGIAEAFF.

This clonotype has more than one count but fewer than ten. This chain links TRBV7-9 with TRBJ2-1; 14 bases fit TRBD2. This CDR3 is 16 amino acids long. Losses at the gene ends were 5 bases for V and 12 bases for J; bases not matched to a gene: 12. Germline V lookup: CDR1 SEHNR, CDR2 FQNEAQ (reference sequence). CDR3 sequence: CASSPRLAGGRLGQFF. CDR3 in DNA: TGTGCCAGCAGCCCAAGACTAGCGGGGGGGAGGTTGGGGCAGTTCTTC.

This clonotype was seen more than once but under ten times. The chain joins TRBV27 to TRBJ1-6; 7 bases agree with TRBD1. With V trimmed by 1 base and J by 10 bases, 4 bases remained unmatched. The CDR3 loop spans 14 amino acids. Germline CDR1 reads MNHEY; CDR2 reads SMNVEV (reference sequence). CDR3 protein: CASSLYRGGSPLHF. CDR3 DNA sequence: TGTGCCAGCAGTTTATACAGGGGAGGGTCACCCCTCCACTTT.

On this clonotype: At one of its ends the junction is not consistent with the germline gene, which may arise from a read error. The chain is built from TRBV2 and TRBJ1-2; 10 nucleotides agree with TRBD1. Germline-derived CDR1 and CDR2 are SNHLY and FYNNEI. The CDR3 has 14 amino acids. The CDR3 is CASSETGGKLGYPF. For the CDR3, the DNA is TGTGCCAGCAGCGAGACAGGGGGCAAACTCGGCTACCCCTTC.

The chain combines TRBV7-8 with TRBJ2-2, with D perhaps matching TRBD1 (6 bases). The V and J ends lost 1 base and 3 bases respectively, with 6 bases between them. The CDR3 sequence is 14 residues long. From germline, CDR1 is SGHVS and CDR2 FQNEAQ. The CDR3 reads CASSLGGHTGELFF. The CDR3, as DNA: TGTGCCAGCAGCTTAGGGGGGCACACCGGGGAGCTGTTTTTT.

This clonotype was recorded a few times. The chain uses TRBV7-6 and TRBJ1-1, with D tentatively TRBD1 (5 bases). CDR1 is SGHVS, CDR2 FNYEAQ, per germline. Trimming cost V 1 base and J 1 base, with 13 bases left between them. This CDR3 comprises 16 residues. CDR3 residues: CASSLGTGLSNTEAFF. Here the CDR3 DNA reads TGTGCCAGCAGCTTAGGGACGGGACTTTCGAACACTGAAGCTTTCTTT.

This clonotype has more than one count but fewer than ten. This chain joins TRBV13 and TRBJ1-2; D is perhaps TRBD1 (5 bases). The V end lost 3 bases, the J end lost 1 base, and 12 bases lay between the germline ends. The germline CDR1 and CDR2 sequences are PRHDT and FYEKMQ (reference sequence). There are 15 residues in the CDR3. DNA for the CDR3: TGTGCCAGCAGCTTTGCCCCCGGGGGTAACTATGGCTACACCTTC. Translation: CASSFAPGGNYGYTF.

This clonotype came up many times. CDR3 region: CASSRPNYGYTF. In nucleotides, the CDR3 is TGTGCCAGCAGTCGTCCTAACTATGGCTACACCTTC. J is TRBJ1-2 and V is TRBV6-2 or TRBV6-3; D gene uncertain. V dropped 5 bases and J dropped 0 bases, with 4 bases sitting between them. The germline gives CDR1 MNHEY, CDR2 SVGEGT. The CDR3 sequence is 12 residues long.

J is TRBJ2-3 and V is TRBV9; 10 nucleotides agree with TRBD1. CDR3 length equals 17 residues. J lost 1 base, V lost 1 base, and 6 bases had no gene match. Germline CDR1 SGDLS, CDR2 YYNGEE. This CDR3 is CASSVSPGTGGTDTQYF. The CDR3 nucleotides read TGTGCCAGCAGCGTATCCCCCGGGACAGGGGGCACAGATACGCAGTATTTT.

To note about this clonotype: One end of the junction is discordant with germline, which a read error may explain. This chain connects TRBV5-8 to TRBJ1-1; the D is unclear. This CDR3 has 14 amino acids. Looked up from germline, CDR1 is SGHTS and CDR2 is YDEGEE. The CDR3 bases are TGTGCCAGCAGCTTCGGCCTGGGGTACACTGAGGCTTTCTTT. Its translation is CASSFGLGYTEAFF.

This clonotype showed up just a few times. J is TRBJ1-1 and V is TRBV9; D is unresolved. The CDR3 totals 12 residues. The V end was cut by 6 bases, the J end by 1 base, with 7 bases between. Germline lookup yields CDR1 SGDLS and CDR2 YYNGEE. The CDR3 sequence: CASKGRNTEAFF. In DNA, the CDR3 is TGTGCCAGCAAAGGGAGGAACACTGAAGCTTTCTTT.

This clonotype was seen only a few times. This chain's CDR3 is CASSQGDRAGETQYF. CDR3 bases: TGCGCCAGCAGCCAGGGGGACAGGGCAGGAGAGACCCAGTACTTC. This chain uses TRBV4-3 with TRBJ2-5; 9 bases are a match to TRBD1. This CDR3 spans 15 amino acids. V was pared by 3 bases and J by 4 bases, with 6 bases of the junction left unmatched. Germline-derived CDR1 and CDR2 are LGHNA and YSLEER.

V is TRBV12-3 or TRBV12-4 and J is TRBJ2-5; D tentatively fits TRBD1 or TRBD2 (5 bases each). Between the trimmed V and J ends, which lost 2 bases and 5 bases, there was a span of 21 bases. The CDR3 length is 17 residues. The CDR3 nucleotides read TGTGCCAGCAGTTTACCGAAGACCGGGGCTAGCATCGAGACCCAGTACTTC. It yields the protein CASSLPKTGASIETQYF.

The chain couples TRBV4-1 to TRBJ2-3; no clear D gene. Trimming took 2 bases from V and 1 from J, leaving 4 bases between them. The CDR3 consists of 13 residues. Germline lookup yields CDR1 MGHRA and CDR2 YSYEKL. The CDR3: CASSQMGTDTQYF. CDR3 nucleotide sequence: TGCGCCAGCAGCCAAATGGGCACAGATACGCAGTATTTT.

This clonotype was seen more than once but under ten times. This CDR3 reads CASSLGLVSNTEAFF. The DNA of the CDR3 is TGTGCCAGCAGCTTAGGTCTAGTCTCGAACACTGAAGCTTTCTTT. This rearrangement joins TRBV11-2 to TRBJ1-1; D gene ambiguous. Between the trimmed V and J ends, which lost 1 base and 1 base, there was a span of 10 bases. The germline V gene encodes CDR1 SGHAT and CDR2 FQNNGV. The CDR3 is made up of 15 amino acids.

The chain joins TRBV7-2 to TRBJ2-7; no clear D gene. Germline V gene data show CDR1 as SGHTA and CDR2 as FQGNSA. The CDR3 contains 16 residues. V was pared by 5 bases and J by 3 bases, with 20 bases between. CDR3: CASSLWTKESHYEQYF. The CDR3 DNA follows: TGTGCCAGCAGCCTCTGGACGAAGGAAAGTCACTACGAGCAGTACTTC.

This clonotype was counted only a few times. This chain links TRBV9 with TRBJ2-2; D not resolved. Trimming pared 2 bases from V and 7 bases from J, leaving 12 bases between. This CDR3 spans 14 amino acids. Germline values: CDR1 SGDLS, CDR2 YYNGEE. The CDR3 sequence: CASSVGRWGGELFF. The CDR3 DNA reads TGTGCCAGCAGCGTCGGTCGATGGGGCGGGGAGCTGTTTTTT.

This clonotype was found a few times. The chain uses TRBV7-2 and TRBJ2-7; 7 bases line up with TRBD2. Germline assignment: CDR1 SGHTA and CDR2 FQGNSA. The trim removed 4 bases at V and 3 bases at J, leaving 6 bases unmatched. This CDR3 contains 14 residues. The CDR3 protein is CASSSASGSYEQYF. The CDR3 DNA sequence: TGTGCCAGCAGCTCCGCTAGCGGCAGCTACGAGCAGTACTTC.

V and J are TRBV15 and TRBJ2-3; TRBD1 matches 10 bases. The V and J ends lost 5 bases and 5 bases, in that order; junction bases with no gene match: 4. The length of the CDR3 is 14 residues. CDR1 is LNHNV and CDR2 is YYDKDF in the germline V gene (reference sequence). CDR3 amino acids: CATSFGQGVDTQYF. In DNA, the CDR3 is TGTGCCACCAGCTTCGGACAGGGGGTAGATACGCAGTATTTT.

This clonotype was counted between two and nine times. DNA of the CDR3: TGTGCCAGCAGCGTAGACTGGGCCGCCGGCGGGGAGCTGTTTTTT. Residues: CASSVDWAAGGELFF. V is TRBV9 and J is TRBJ2-2; D unresolved. Germline V gene data show CDR1 as SGDLS and CDR2 as YYNGEE. The length of the CDR3 is 15 residues. Trimming shortened V by 0 bases and J by 7 bases, and 13 bases separated the two germline ends.

This clonotype was recorded a few times. This rearrangement joins TRBV5-1 to TRBJ2-7, with 7 bases matching TRBD1. From germline, CDR1 is SGHRS and CDR2 YFSETQ. This CDR3 region has 14 residues. The V segment lost 2 bases and the J segment 2 bases; nucleotides outside the gene matches: 4. CDR3 protein: CASSLGDRPYEQYF. In DNA, the CDR3 is TGCGCCAGCAGCTTAGGGGACAGACCCTACGAGCAGTACTTC. Combining the CDR3 with reference TRBV5-1 and TRBJ2-7 gives the whole variable domain KAGVTQTPRYLIKTRGQQVTLSCSPISGHRSVSWYQQTPGQGLQFLFEYFSETQRNKGNFPGRFSGRQFSNSRSEMNVSTLELGDSALYLCASSLGDRPYEQYFGPGTRLTVT.

V gene TRBV20-1 combines with J gene TRBJ2-7; 10 nucleotides align to TRBD2. CDR3 length: 14 residues. After removal of 6 bases from V and 2 bases from J, the junction contained 7 bases not matched to a gene. Germline CDR1 DFQATT, CDR2 SNEGSKA (reference sequence). CDR3 coding DNA: TGCAGTGCAATTAGCGGGGGGAGGGCCTACGAGCAGTACTTC. As protein: CSAISGGRAYEQYF.